The clone carrying this T cell receptor beta chain has a single count. Its antigen remains unidentified. From the 5' RACE reads, TCRdb called clonotypes with MiXCR, one entry per CDR3 protein. Found here are about 410,000 distinct CDR3 sequences, 23% of them singletons; the top ten hold around 13%. This sample is part of a study of T-cell memory formation after mild COVID-19. The overall study: Clustering of TCRs was largely donor specific. Findings and limits, study-wide: From day 15 to 85, contracting clones were balanced between CD4 and CD8, whereas later expanders leaned toward CD4+. Whether second-wave clones peaking at day 37 were SARS-CoV-2 specific went unconfirmed.

This clonotype originated in an adult woman who had mild COVID-19 (a few samples of this study predate the infection). Cell type and time point are not known. The sequenced sample was PBMCs or a T cell subset sorted from them (not recorded which).

CDR3 nucleotides: TGTGCCAGCTCACCACGGGAGGGCCAACACGAGCAGTACTTC. Its protein is CASSPREGQHEQYF. The chain recombines TRBV18 with TRBJ2-7; 7 positions agree with TRBD2. The CDR3 is 14 residues long. Per germline, CDR1 KGHSH and CDR2 LQKENI. Trimming took 1 base from V and 5 from J; bases not matched to a gene: 5.